Included here is one T cell receptor beta chain sequence, with context. The CDR3 is 15 residues long. The V and J ends lost 4 bases and 2 bases respectively, with 12 bases between them. The germline gives CDR1 MGHRA, CDR2 YSYEKL. The data were obtained in a study of blood T cell repertoires in COVID-19. As for the study in general: The analysed material was cDNA or gDNA that came from T cells, B-cell-depleted T cells, or PBMCs.

As processed by the authors: For nucleated cells, counts were estimated from reference gene primer amplification. TCRdb keeps only in-frame clones here, not all; method: immunoSEQ multiplex PCR. Clone size and V and J calls were adopted from that table, with D and trimming inferred from the DNA. The data show approximately 100,000 clones, more than 75% seen once. Sequenced sample: peripheral blood. This receptor was obtained from a man between 60 and 70 years old with acute or convalescent COVID-19. This chain uses TRBV4-1 with TRBJ1-5, with a possible D match to TRBD1 (5 bases). The CDR3 here is CASSPQGAGNQPQHF. In nucleotides, the CDR3 is TGCGCCAGCAGCCCGCAGGGCGCCGGCAATCAGCCCCAGCATTTT.